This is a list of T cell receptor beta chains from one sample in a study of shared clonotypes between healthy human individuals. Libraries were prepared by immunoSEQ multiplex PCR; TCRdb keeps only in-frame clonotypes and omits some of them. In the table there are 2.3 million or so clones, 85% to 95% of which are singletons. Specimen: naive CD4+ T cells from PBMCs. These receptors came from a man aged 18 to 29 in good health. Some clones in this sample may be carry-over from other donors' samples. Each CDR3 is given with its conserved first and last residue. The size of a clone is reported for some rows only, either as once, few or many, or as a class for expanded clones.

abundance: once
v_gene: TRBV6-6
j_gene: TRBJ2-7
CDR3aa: CASSWSRFTYEQYF

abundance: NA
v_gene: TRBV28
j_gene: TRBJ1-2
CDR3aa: CASRRAAGGYTF

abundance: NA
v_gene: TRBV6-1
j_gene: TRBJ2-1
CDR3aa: CASSESTPGLAAYNEQFF

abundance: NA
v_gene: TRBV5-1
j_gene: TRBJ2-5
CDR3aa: CASSWIPTGVETQYF

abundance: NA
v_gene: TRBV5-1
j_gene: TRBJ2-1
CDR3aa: CASSLDRALPGGFF

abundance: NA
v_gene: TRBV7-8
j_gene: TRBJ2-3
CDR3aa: CASSLYGTSGSWDTQYF

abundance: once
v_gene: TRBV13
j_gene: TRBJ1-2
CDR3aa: CASSLDRRNYGYTF

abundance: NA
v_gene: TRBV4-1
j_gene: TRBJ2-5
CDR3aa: CASSQVGTGRETQYF

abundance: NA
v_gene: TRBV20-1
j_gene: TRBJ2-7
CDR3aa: CKGGSGYEQYF

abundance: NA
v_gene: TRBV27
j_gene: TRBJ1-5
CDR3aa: CASSLISRAGQPQHF

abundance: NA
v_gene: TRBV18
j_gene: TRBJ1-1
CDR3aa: CASSTHRDTEAFF

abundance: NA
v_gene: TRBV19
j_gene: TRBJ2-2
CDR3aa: CASSTRPQNTGELFF

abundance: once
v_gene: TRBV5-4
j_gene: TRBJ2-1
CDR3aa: CASSQALAGGEQFF

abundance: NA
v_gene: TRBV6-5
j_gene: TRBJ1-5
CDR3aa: CASSPLSGYNQPQHF

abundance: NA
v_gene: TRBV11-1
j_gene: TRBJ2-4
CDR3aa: CASSLGTRRAKNIQYF

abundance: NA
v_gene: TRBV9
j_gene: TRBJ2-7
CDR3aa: CASSVGGTLSYEQYF

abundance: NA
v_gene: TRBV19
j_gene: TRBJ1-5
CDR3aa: CASSITLRANQPQHF

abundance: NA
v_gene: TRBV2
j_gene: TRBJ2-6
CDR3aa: CASRRGGLTGANVLTF